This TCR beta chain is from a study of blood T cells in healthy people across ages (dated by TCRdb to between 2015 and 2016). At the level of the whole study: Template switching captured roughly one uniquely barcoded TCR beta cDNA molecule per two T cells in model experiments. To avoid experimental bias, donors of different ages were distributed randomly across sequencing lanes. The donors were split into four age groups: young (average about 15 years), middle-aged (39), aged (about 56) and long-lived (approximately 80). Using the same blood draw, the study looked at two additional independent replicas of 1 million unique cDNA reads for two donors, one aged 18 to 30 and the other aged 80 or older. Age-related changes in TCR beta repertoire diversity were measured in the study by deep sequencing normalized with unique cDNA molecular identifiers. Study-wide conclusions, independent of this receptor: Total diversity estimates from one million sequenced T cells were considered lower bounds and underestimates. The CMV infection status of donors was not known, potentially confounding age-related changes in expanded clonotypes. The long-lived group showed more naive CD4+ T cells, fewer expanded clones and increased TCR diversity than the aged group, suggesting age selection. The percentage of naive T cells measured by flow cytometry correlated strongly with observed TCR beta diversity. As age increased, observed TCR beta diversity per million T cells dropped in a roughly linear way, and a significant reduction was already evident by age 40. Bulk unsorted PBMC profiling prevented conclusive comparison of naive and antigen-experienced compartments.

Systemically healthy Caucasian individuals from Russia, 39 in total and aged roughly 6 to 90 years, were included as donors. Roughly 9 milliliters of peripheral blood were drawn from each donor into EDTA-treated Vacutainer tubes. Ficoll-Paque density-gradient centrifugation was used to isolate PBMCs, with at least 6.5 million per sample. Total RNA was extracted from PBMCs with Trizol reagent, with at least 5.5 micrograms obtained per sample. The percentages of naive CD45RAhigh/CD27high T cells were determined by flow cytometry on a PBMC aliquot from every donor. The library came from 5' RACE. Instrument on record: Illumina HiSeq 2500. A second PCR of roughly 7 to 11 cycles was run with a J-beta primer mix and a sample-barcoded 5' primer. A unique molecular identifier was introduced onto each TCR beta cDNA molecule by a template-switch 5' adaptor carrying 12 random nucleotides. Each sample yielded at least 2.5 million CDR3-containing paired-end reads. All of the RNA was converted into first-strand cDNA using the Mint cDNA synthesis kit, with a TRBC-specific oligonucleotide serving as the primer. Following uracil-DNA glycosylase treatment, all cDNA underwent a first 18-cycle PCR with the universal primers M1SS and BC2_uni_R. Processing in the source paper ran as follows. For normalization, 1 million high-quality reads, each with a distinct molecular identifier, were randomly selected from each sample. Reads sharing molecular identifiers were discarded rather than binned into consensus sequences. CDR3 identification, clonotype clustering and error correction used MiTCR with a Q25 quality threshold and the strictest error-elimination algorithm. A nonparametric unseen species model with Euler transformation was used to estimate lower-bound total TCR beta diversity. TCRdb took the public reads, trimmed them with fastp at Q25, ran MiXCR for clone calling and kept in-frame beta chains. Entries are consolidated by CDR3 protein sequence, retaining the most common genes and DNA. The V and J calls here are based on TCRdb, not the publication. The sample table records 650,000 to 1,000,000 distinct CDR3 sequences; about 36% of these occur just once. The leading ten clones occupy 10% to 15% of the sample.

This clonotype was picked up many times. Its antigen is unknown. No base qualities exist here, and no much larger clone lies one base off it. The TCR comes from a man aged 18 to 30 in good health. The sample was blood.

The DNA sequence is as follows: TGTGCCAGCAGGCCTACAGGGGGCAGGTCCTACAATGAGCAGTTCTTC. Translated, this gives CASRPTGGRSYNEQFF. The rearranged segments are TRBV12-3 or TRBV12-4 and TRBJ2-1, and TRBD1 matches 9 of the central bases. Reading from cysteine to phenylalanine, the CDR3 counts 16 amino acids. This entry keeps only the CDR3 DNA: 48 bases, framed from base 1. V is trimmed back by 6 bases and J by 1 base, and the junction contains 7 bases that no gene match accounts for.